This entry features one T cell receptor (beta chain) sequence. These data belong to a study of sequential checkpoint blockade in melanoma. Study summary: Arm A got nivolumab then ipilimumab; arm B the reverse, 1:1. After both sequences, patients received maintenance nivolumab.

Sample treatment: randomized to nivolumab then ipilimumab (arm A) or the reverse (arm B). None of the patients previously received DNA-damaging chemotherapy. From thawed PBMCs, live CD3+CD8+ cells negative for CD19 and CD56 were sorted. Assay used: immunoSEQ multiplex PCR; TCRdb lists only in-frame clones, some missing. The sample lists approximately 10,000 clones, roughly 80% seen once, with about a tenth in the top ten. This CDR3 region has 14 residues. The germline gives CDR1 SGDLS, CDR2 YYNGEE. Trimming took 2 bases from V and 3 from J; bases not matched to a gene: 4. The rearrangement links TRBV9 to TRBJ2-7; the match to TRBD1 covers 8 bases. Material: CD8+ T cells sorted from blood (inferred from file names), obtained from a patient given nivolumab and ipilimumab in sequence. The origin of this receptor is a human donor with melanoma. CDR3 sequence (DNA): TGTGCCAGCAGCGTCACAGGGGGAGGCTACGAGCAGTACTTC. Translating it yields CASSVTGGGYEQYF.